This entry describes one T cell receptor (beta chain). This entry comes from a study of blood T cell repertoires in COVID-19. Study-level background: Spain, Italy and the United States supplied samples that represented acute and convalescent COVID-19.

Original processing methods: Using reference gene primer amplification, nucleated cell counts were estimated. TCRdb keeps only in-frame clones here, not all; method: immunoSEQ multiplex PCR. The V and J calls and clone size were taken over from that table, and D and trimming were inferred from the DNA. The table includes about 240,000 clones, 86% detected once. V lost 4 bases and J lost 4; bases outside the gene matches: 3. The CDR3 contains 14 residues. Germline CDR1 and CDR2: LGHDT and YNNKEL (reference sequence). The age range of participants was about 18 to 89 years, with residence in about two dozen US areas. Each participant's cohort was designated according to participant-reported clinical history.

The specimen sequenced was PBMCs or T cells enriched from blood (not recorded which). The receptor's source is a woman aged 40 to 50 with acute COVID-19. J is TRBJ2-7 and V is TRBV3-1 (or the pseudogene TRBV3-2), with TRBD2 matching over 11 bases. In DNA form, the CDR3 reads TGTGCCAGCAGCCTTAGGACTAGCGGGTACGAGCAGTACTTC. It encodes CASSLRTSGYEQYF.